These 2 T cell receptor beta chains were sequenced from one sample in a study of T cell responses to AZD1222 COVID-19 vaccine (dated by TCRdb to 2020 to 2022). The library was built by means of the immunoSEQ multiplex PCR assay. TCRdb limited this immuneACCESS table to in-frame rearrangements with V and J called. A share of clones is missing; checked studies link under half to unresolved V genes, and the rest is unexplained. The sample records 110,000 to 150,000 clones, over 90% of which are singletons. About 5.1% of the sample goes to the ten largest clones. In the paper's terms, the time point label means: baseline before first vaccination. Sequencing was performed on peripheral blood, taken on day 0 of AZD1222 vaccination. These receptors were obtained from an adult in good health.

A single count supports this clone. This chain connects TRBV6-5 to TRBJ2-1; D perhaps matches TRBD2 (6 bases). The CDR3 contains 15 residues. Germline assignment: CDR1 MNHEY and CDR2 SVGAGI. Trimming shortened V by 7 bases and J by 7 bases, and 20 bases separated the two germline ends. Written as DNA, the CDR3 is TGTGCCAGCACTTCGGGGGTCTTCGAGGCAAATGAGCAGTTCTTC. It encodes CASTSGVFEANEQFF.

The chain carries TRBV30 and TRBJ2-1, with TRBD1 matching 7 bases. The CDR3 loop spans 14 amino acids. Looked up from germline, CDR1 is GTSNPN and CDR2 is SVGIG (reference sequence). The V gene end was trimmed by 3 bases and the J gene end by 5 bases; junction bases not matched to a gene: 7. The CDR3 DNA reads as TGTGCCTGGAGCGAGGGGGCCACTGACAATGAGCAGTTCTTC. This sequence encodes CAWSEGATDNEQFF.